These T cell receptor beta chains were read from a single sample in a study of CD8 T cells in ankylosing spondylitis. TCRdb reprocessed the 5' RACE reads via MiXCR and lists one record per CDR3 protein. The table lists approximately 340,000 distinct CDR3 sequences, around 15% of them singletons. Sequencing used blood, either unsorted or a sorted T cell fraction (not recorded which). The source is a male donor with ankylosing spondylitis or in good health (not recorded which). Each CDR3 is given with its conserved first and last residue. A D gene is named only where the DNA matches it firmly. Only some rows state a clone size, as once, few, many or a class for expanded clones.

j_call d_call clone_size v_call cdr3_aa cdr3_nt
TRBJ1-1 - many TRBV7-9 CASSLAGSEKGAFF TGTGCCAGCAGCTTAGCAGGTTCGGAGAAAGGGGCTTTCTTT
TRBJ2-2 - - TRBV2 CASGGGRNTGELFF TGTGCCAGCGGAGGGGGCCGGAACACCGGGGAGCTGTTTTTT
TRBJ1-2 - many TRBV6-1 CASSSSGFPMGYTF TGTGCCAGCAGCAGCTCGGGGTTCCCTATGGGCTACACCTTC
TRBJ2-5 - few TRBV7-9 CASSFGPQGTETQYF TGTGCCAGCAGCTTCGGGCCGCAGGGTACGGAGACCCAGTACTTC
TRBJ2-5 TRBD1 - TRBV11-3 CASSKDRAQETQYF TGTGCCAGCAGCAAGGACAGGGCCCAAGAGACCCAGTACTTC
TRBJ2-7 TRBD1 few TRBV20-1 CSAERTGLREQYF TGCAGTGCTGAAAGGACAGGTTTGAGGGAGCAGTACTTC
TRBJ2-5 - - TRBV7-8 CASSLHEGETQYF TGTGCCAGCAGCTTACACGAGGGGGAGACCCAGTACTTC
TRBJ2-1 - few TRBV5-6 CASTLSWGGEQFF TGTGCCAGCACCTTATCGTGGGGCGGTGAGCAGTTCTTC
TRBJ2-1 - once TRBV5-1 CASSLSEGSSYNEQFF TGCGCCAGCAGCCTTTCCGAGGGCAGCTCCTACAATGAGCAGTTCTTC
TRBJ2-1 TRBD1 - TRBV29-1 CSVEPTGGSYNEQFF TGCAGCGTTGAACCAACAGGGGGCTCCTACAATGAGCAGTTCTTC
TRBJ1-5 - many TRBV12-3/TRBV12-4 CASSSRGQPQHF TGTGCCAGCAGCTCCAGGGGTCAGCCCCAGCATTTT
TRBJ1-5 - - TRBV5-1 CASSLGGRLNQPQHF TGCGCCAGCAGCTTGGGGGGCAGACTCAATCAGCCCCAGCATTTT
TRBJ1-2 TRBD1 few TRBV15 CATSSRKGASYGYTF TGTGCCACCAGCTCAAGGAAGGGGGCCTCTTATGGCTACACCTTC
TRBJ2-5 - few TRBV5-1 CASSFADQETQYF TGCGCCAGCAGCTTCGCGGACCAAGAGACCCAGTACTTC
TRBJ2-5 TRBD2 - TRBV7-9 CASASSGGKETQYF TGTGCCAGCGCCTCGAGCGGGGGGAAAGAGACCCAGTACTTC
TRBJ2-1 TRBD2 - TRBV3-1 CASSHDVIGLAGDNEQFF TGTGCCAGCAGCCATGACGTGATCGGACTAGCGGGAGACAATGAGCAGTTCTTC
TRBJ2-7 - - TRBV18 CASSPGQRVEQYF TGTGCCAGCTCACCGGGGCAGCGAGTCGAGCAGTACTTC
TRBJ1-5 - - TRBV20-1 CSANDQPQHF TGCAGTGCTAACGATCAGCCCCAGCATTTT
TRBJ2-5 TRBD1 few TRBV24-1 CATGQGAEKTQYF TGTGCCACAGGACAGGGGGCGGAAAAGACCCAGTACTTC
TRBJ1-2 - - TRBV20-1 CSATNRPGYTF TGCAGTGCTACCAACAGGCCCGGCTACACCTTC
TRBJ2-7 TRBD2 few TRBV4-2 CASSQSTSGSNEQYF TGTGCCAGCAGCCAATCCACTAGCGGGAGTAACGAGCAGTACTTC
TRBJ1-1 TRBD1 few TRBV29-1 CSAGQGRETEAFF TGCAGCGCGGGACAGGGAAGAGAGACTGAAGCTTTCTTT
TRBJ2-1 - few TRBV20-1 CSARVVRNEQFF TGCAGTGCTAGGGTAGTTCGAAATGAGCAGTTCTTC
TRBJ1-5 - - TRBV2 CASSDGGNNQPQHF TGTGCCAGCAGTGATGGAGGGAACAATCAGCCCCAGCATTTT
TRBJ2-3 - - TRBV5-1 CASSSREGVVGTDTQYF TGCGCCAGCAGCTCCAGGGAGGGGGTCGTGGGCACAGATACGCAGTATTTT
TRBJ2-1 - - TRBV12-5 CASAQGWYNEQFF TGTGCTAGTGCCCAGGGGTGGTACAATGAGCAGTTCTTC
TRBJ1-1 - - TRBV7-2 CASSFDSLNTEAFF TGTGCCAGCAGCTTCGACAGCCTGAACACTGAAGCTTTCTTT
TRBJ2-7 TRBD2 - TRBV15 CATSGERGPAYEQYF TGTGCCACCAGCGGAGAGCGGGGGCCCGCCTACGAGCAGTACTTC
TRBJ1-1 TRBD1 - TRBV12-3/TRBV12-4 CASRRGQGHTEAFF TGTGCCAGCAGACGCGGACAGGGCCACACTGAAGCTTTCTTT
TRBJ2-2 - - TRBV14 CASSLLTGVTGELFF TGTGCCAGCAGCCTACTGACAGGCGTCACCGGGGAGCTGTTTTTT
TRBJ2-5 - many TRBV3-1 CASSQDPRETQYF TGTGCCAGCAGCCAAGACCCCAGAGAGACCCAGTACTTC
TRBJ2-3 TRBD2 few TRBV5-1 CASSTGGGLAGDTQYF TGCGCCAGCAGCACTGGTGGAGGACTAGCTGGAGATACGCAGTATTTT
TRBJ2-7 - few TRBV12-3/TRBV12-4 CASCWGGGTYEQYF TGTGCCAGCTGTTGGGGAGGGGGGACCTACGAGCAGTACTTC
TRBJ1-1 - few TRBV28 CASSFGRTYAFF TGTGCCAGCAGTTTCGGGAGGACCTATGCTTTCTTT
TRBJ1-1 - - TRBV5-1 CASSFTNMNTEAFF TGCGCCAGCAGCTTCACAAATATGAACACTGAAGCTTTCTTT
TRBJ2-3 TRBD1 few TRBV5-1 CASSFGQGRTDTQYF TGCGCCAGCAGCTTTGGACAGGGGAGGACAGATACGCAGTATTTT
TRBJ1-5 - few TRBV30 CAWSVRRVGGQPQHF TGTGCCTGGAGTGTACGGAGGGTTGGCGGTCAGCCCCAGCATTTT
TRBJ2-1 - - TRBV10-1 CASWDEQFF TGCGCCAGCTGGGATGAGCAGTTCTTC
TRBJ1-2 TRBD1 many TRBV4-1 CASSQAAGGFGYTF TGCGCCAGCAGCCAAGCGGCAGGGGGATTTGGCTACACCTTC
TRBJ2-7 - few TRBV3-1 CASSQAGLYEQYF TGTGCCAGCAGCCAAGCGGGATTATACGAGCAGTACTTC